This passage covers 29 T cell receptor beta chains from one sample sequenced in a study of cytomegalovirus exposure and HLA in healthy donors. Use of 60 Vbeta and 13 Jbeta primers characterized the PCR. Libraries were prepared by immunoSEQ multiplex PCR; TCRdb keeps only in-frame clonotypes and omits some of them. The data hold about 99,000 clones, with about 80% observed a single time. Sample: PBMCs. Source of these receptors: a man aged 40-49 years in good health and CMV-seronegative.

This chain joins TRBV7-9 and TRBJ1-1, with D perhaps matching TRBD1 (6 bases). CDR3 size: 15 residues. Germline V gene lookup returns CDR1 SEHNR and CDR2 FQNEAQ (reference sequence). Trimming took 5 bases from V and 3 from J, leaving 16 bases between them. The CDR3 region has the DNA TGTGCCAGCAGCCCGGCCAGGGGAGGGGACACTGAAGCTTTCTTT. As protein: CASSPARGGDTEAFF.

CDR3 nucleotides: TGTGCCAGCAGCCGGGGGGACAGGGGGATCAATCAGCCCCAGCATTTT. Translation: CASSRGDRGINQPQHF. The chain is built from TRBV7-9 and TRBJ1-5; 11 bases fit TRBD1. CDR3 length: 16 residues. With 5 bases clipped from V and 3 bases from J, the junction kept 6 bases outside the gene matches. Germline V gene data show CDR1 as SEHNR and CDR2 as FQNEAQ (reference sequence).

This clone has just a few counts. The V call is TRBV7-6, the J call TRBJ2-7; D might be TRBD2 (5 bases). The CDR3 is 12 amino acids. In germline, CDR1 is SGHVS, CDR2 FNYEAQ. Trimming left V 0 bases short and J 9 bases short, with 9 bases between. In nucleotides, the CDR3 is TGTGCCAGCAGCTTAGCTCGGGGTGGGCAGTACTTC. Its protein product is CASSLARGGQYF.

In this sample, this clone turned up once. The chain carries TRBV7-6 and TRBJ2-5; 8 bases map to TRBD1. The trim removed 1 base at V and 1 base at J, leaving 5 bases unmatched. This CDR3 contains 16 residues. The V gene's germline CDR1 is SGHVS and CDR2 FNYEAQ. CDR3 nucleotides: TGTGCCAGCAGCTTAGGGTATACAGGGGGCCAAGAGACCCAGTACTTC. Translation gives CASSLGYTGGQETQYF.

V usage is TRBV6-1 and J usage is TRBJ2-5, with 9 bases matching TRBD2. The germline CDR1 and CDR2 sequences are MNHNS and SASEGT. The CDR3 loop spans 15 amino acids. The V gene end was trimmed by 2 bases and the J gene end by 0 bases; junction bases not matched to a gene: 1. The CDR3 sequence is CASSELAGNQETQYF. In DNA, the CDR3 is TGTGCCAGCAGTGAACTAGCGGGAAACCAAGAGACCCAGTACTTC.

The genes are TRBV28 and TRBJ2-7; 7 bases fit TRBD2. V lost 5 bases and J lost 2; bases outside the gene matches: 12. Germline CDR1 MDHEN, CDR2 SYDVKM. CDR3 length: 16 residues. The CDR3 region has the DNA TGTGCCAGCAGTCCCACCCCTCCTAGCGGAACCTACGAGCAGTACTTC. It translates to CASSPTPPSGTYEQYF.

The chain couples TRBV30 to TRBJ1-4, with TRBD1 as a possible D gene (5 bases). Germline CDR1 and CDR2: GTSNPN and SVGIG (reference sequence). V lost 1 base, J lost 9 bases, and 15 bases lay in between. The CDR3 covers 14 residues. The CDR3: CAWSESGGGQKLFF. The CDR3 bases are TGTGCCTGGAGTGAATCGGGGGGGGGACAAAAACTGTTTTTT.

The chain carries TRBV11-2 and TRBJ2-1; 9 bases are a match to TRBD2. This CDR3 is 17 amino acids long. Germline V gene lookup returns CDR1 SGHAT and CDR2 FQNNGV. J gave up 6 bases and V 2 bases, and 11 bases lay outside the gene matches. CDR3 protein: CASSLFGGGGFFNEQFF. For the CDR3, the DNA is TGTGCCAGCAGCTTATTTGGCGGGGGGGGCTTCTTCAATGAGCAGTTCTTC.

Points on this clone: The identical CDR3 is also encoded by other nucleotide sequences in the sample. This rearrangement joins TRBV9 to TRBJ2-1, with 8 bases matching TRBD2. The V gene's germline CDR1 is SGDLS and CDR2 YYNGEE. The CDR3 runs 15 residues. V shed 1 base and J 0 bases; nucleotides not matched to a gene: 0. Here the CDR3 reads CASSVSGSSYNEQFF. As DNA, the CDR3 is TGTGCCAGCAGCGTAAGCGGGAGCTCCTACAATGAGCAGTTCTTC.

This chain uses TRBV28 with TRBJ1-2; D is perhaps TRBD1 (6 bases). This CDR3 is built from 12 residues. The V and J ends lost 6 bases and 9 bases respectively, with 14 bases between them. Per germline, CDR1 MDHEN and CDR2 SYDVKM. The CDR3 region is CASRPGQLSYTF. In DNA, the CDR3 is TGTGCCAGCAGACCCGGACAGCTTAGCTACACCTTC.

Remarks on this clone: Other nucleotide sequences in the sample specify the same CDR3. The chain links TRBV28 to TRBJ1-1, with D perhaps matching TRBD1 (5 bases). This CDR3 comprises 14 residues. Germline V lookup: CDR1 MDHEN, CDR2 SYDVKM. The V gene lost 3 bases and the J gene lost 0 bases, with 8 bases spanning the gap. CDR3 DNA sequence: TGTGCCAGCAGTTTCGGGGGTCTGAACACTGAAGCTTTCTTT. Amino acids: CASSFGGLNTEAFF.

The V call is TRBV29-1, the J call TRBJ2-2; the match to TRBD1 covers 8 bases. J lost 2 bases, V lost 7 bases, and 6 bases had no gene match. Germline CDR1 reads SQVTM; CDR2 reads ANQGSEA. The CDR3 is made up of 14 amino acids. The CDR3 DNA is TGCAGCGCACCGGGACAGGAAAACACCGGGGAGCTGTTTTTT. This codes for CSAPGQENTGELFF.

The chain carries TRBV7-9 and TRBJ1-6; 10 positions match TRBD1. CDR3 length equals 15 residues. The V gene's germline CDR1 is SEHNR and CDR2 FQNEAQ (reference sequence). The V and J ends lost 5 bases and 6 bases, in that order; junction bases with no gene match: 4. Written as DNA, the CDR3 is TGTGCCAGCAGCCAAGGGACAGGGGCTAATTCACCCCTCCACTTT. Translating it yields CASSQGTGANSPLHF.

This sequence joins TRBV15 and TRBJ1-5, with TRBD1 matching 8 bases. Germline V gives CDR1 LNHNV, CDR2 YYDKDF (reference sequence). With V trimmed by 9 bases and J by 5 bases, 12 bases remained unmatched. CDR3 length equals 15 residues. The CDR3 region is CATQTGTGNYQPQHF. Here the CDR3 DNA reads TGTGCCACACAAACCGGGACAGGTAATTATCAGCCCCAGCATTTT.

This chain links TRBV28 with TRBJ1-6, with D possibly matching TRBD1 (5 bases). Trimming took off 3 bases at V and 1 base at J, with 7 bases between the two ends. This CDR3 comprises 15 residues. Germline CDR1 is MDHEN and CDR2 is SYDVKM. Here the CDR3 DNA reads TGTGCCAGCAGTTTGGAGGGGTCCTATAATTCACCCCTCCACTTT. This translates into CASSLEGSYNSPLHF. Using reference TRBV28 and TRBJ1-6 for the parts outside the CDR3, the full variable domain is DVKVTQSSRYLVKRTGEKVFLECVQDMDHENMFWYRQDPGLGLRLIYFSYDVKMKEKGDIPEGYSVSREKKERFSLILESASTNQTSMYLCASSLEGSYNSPLHFGNGTRLTVT.

This chain links TRBV2 with TRBJ1-2, with D possibly being TRBD1 (6 bases). Germline values: CDR1 SNHLY, CDR2 FYNNEI. This CDR3 comprises 13 residues. V lost 5 bases to trimming and J lost 7 bases, with 14 bases between them. The CDR3 region is CASSLDSELGYTF. In DNA, the CDR3 is TGTGCCAGCAGTTTGGACAGCGAGCTTGGCTACACCTTC. Full variable domain (rest looked up from reference TRBV2 and TRBJ1-2): EPEVTQTPSHQVTQMGQEVILRCVPISNHLYFYWYRQILGQKVEFLVSFYNNEISEKSEIFDDQFSVERPDGSNFTLKIRSTKLEDSAMYFCASSLDSELGYTFGSGTRLTVV.

This clone came up once. The CDR3 sequence: CASSLVRGPSYNSPLHF. The CDR3 region has the DNA TGTGCCAGCAGCTTAGTCAGGGGGCCATCCTATAATTCACCCCTCCACTTT. This chain links TRBV7-9 with TRBJ1-6, with 8 positions matching TRBD1. V lost 1 base and J lost 1; bases outside the gene matches: 3. Germline V gene data show CDR1 as SEHNR and CDR2 as FQNEAQ (reference sequence). The CDR3 runs to 17 residues.

V is TRBV10-3 and J is TRBJ2-7; TRBD1 might be the D (5 bases). This CDR3 is 11 amino acids long. CDR1 and CDR2 (germline): ENHRY, SYGVKD. This CDR3 reads CTTGKGAEQYF. CDR3 DNA sequence: TGTACAACGGGTAAAGGGGCCGAGCAGTACTTC.

This chain uses TRBV7-9 with TRBJ1-2; D uncertain. Germline V gives CDR1 SEHNR, CDR2 FQNEAQ (reference sequence). Trimming removed 6 bases at V and 6 bases at J, with 14 bases between. The CDR3 has 13 residues. The CDR3 DNA follows: TGTGCCAGCAGAGGACCGGGAGGGAATGGCTACACCTTC. Translated: CASRGPGGNGYTF.

Here the CDR3 DNA reads TGTGCCAGCCGAACCGGGACTCTGGCCGATACGCAGTATTTT. This sequence encodes CASRTGTLADTQYF. The rearrangement links TRBV5-4 to TRBJ2-3; D is perhaps TRBD2 (6 bases). V lost 7 bases, J lost 6 bases, and 18 bases lay in between. Germline assignment: CDR1 SGHNT and CDR2 YYREEE (reference sequence). The CDR3 has 14 amino acids.

This rearrangement joins TRBV19 to TRBJ2-3, with 9 nucleotides matching TRBD2. The CDR3 has 12 residues. Germline assignment: CDR1 LNHDA and CDR2 SQIVND (reference sequence). CDR3 nucleotides: TGTGAGTGGGCGGGGGGGACAGATACGCAGTATTTT. Protein: CEWAGGTDTQYF.

Concerning this clone: Different DNA sequences within this sample yield the same CDR3. The chain has TRBV30 and TRBJ1-5; a possible D gene is TRBD1 (6 bases). The length of the CDR3 is 14 residues. V was pared by 1 base and J by 0 bases, with 7 bases between. The germline gives CDR1 GTSNPN, CDR2 SVGIG (reference sequence). The CDR3 DNA is TGTGCCTGGAGTGCAGGGGATAGCAATCAGCCCCAGCATTTT. This gives the protein CAWSAGDSNQPQHF.

This clone occurred a few times. V and J are TRBV4-2 and TRBJ2-3; 10 nucleotides line up with TRBD2. The CDR3 consists of 19 residues. Germline V gene lookup returns CDR1 LGHNA and CDR2 YNFKEQ. V lost 2 bases and J lost 4; bases outside the gene matches: 15. CDR3 sequence (DNA): TGTGCCAGCAGCCAATCCTCCTTGGGAGCGGGGGGGCCGCCAGATACGCAGTATTTT. This sequence encodes CASSQSSLGAGGPPDTQYF.

The sample holds a few counts of this clone. The rearrangement uses TRBV6-5 and TRBJ1-2; 8 nucleotides line up with TRBD1. The CDR3 contains 15 residues. V lost 5 bases, J lost 8 bases, and 13 bases stayed unmatched. The V gene's germline CDR1 is MNHEY and CDR2 SVGAGI. The DNA for the CDR3 is TGTGCCAGCAGTAAGGACAGGGCGACCTCCTGGGGCTACACCTTC. This gives the protein CASSKDRATSWGYTF.

This clone was found a few times. V and J are TRBV10-3 and TRBJ1-1; 7 bases are a match to TRBD1. V shed 3 bases, J shed 5 bases, and the junction held 6 bases outside the gene matches. Germline V CDR1 and CDR2: ENHRY, SYGVKD. There are 14 residues in the CDR3. As DNA, the CDR3 is TGTGCCATCAGTGATGTAGGGGGCGGTACTGAAGCTTTCTTT. Translation: CAISDVGGGTEAFF.

The rearrangement links TRBV2 to TRBJ2-1; D is uncertain. Trimming removed 6 bases at V and 6 bases at J, with 3 bases between. This CDR3 contains 10 residues. CDR1 is SNHLY, CDR2 FYNNEI, per germline. CDR3 sequence reads: CASRSNEQFF. The CDR3 DNA reads as TGTGCCAGCAGGAGCAATGAGCAGTTCTTC.

V and J are TRBV29-1 and TRBJ2-1, with a tentative D call TRBD1 (5 bases). CDR3 length: 12 amino acids. V dropped 3 bases and J dropped 8 bases, with 11 bases sitting between them. Germline V gives CDR1 SQVTM, CDR2 ANQGSEA. The CDR3 bases are TGCAGCGTTGAGCCAGGGTGGGATGAGCAGTTCTTC. Protein sequence: CSVEPGWDEQFF.

The chain joins TRBV19 to TRBJ2-7; TRBD1 matches at 9 bases. The germline gives CDR1 LNHDA, CDR2 SQIVND (reference sequence). This CDR3 contains 15 residues. After removal of 6 bases from V and 4 bases from J, the junction contained 10 bases not matched to a gene. CDR3 DNA: TGTGCCAGTAGACGGACCCCGGGACAGGGTTACGAGCAGTACTTC. Protein: CASRRTPGQGYEQYF.

Concerning this clone: The sample holds other DNA sequences that translate to the same CDR3. The chain couples TRBV18 to TRBJ1-5; D is perhaps TRBD1 (5 bases). The CDR3 spans 13 residues. V was shortened by 3 bases and J by 3 bases, with 6 bases between the two germline ends. Germline V lookup: CDR1 KGHSH, CDR2 LQKENI. In DNA, the CDR3 is TGTGCCAGCTCACCGGGGCTCAATCAGCCCCAGCATTTT. This gives the protein CASSPGLNQPQHF. Combining the CDR3 with reference TRBV18 and TRBJ1-5 gives the whole variable domain NAGVMQNPRHLVRRRGQEARLRCSPMKGHSHVYWYRQLPEEGLKFMVYLQKENIIDESGMPKERFSAEFPKEGPSILRIQQVVRGDSAAYFCASSPGLNQPQHFGDGTRLSIL.